This TCR beta chain was sequenced in a study of technical replicates of blood from several donors (dated by TCRdb to 2016 to 2017). Library prep was done by the immunoSEQ multiplex PCR assay. Entries here come from immuneACCESS through TCRdb and include only in-frame sequences with V and J called. Some clones fail to appear in such tables; in the studies checked, an unresolved V gene covers under half of the shortfall, and the cause of the remainder is unknown. The sample table records 100,000 or so clones; nearly 96% of these occur just once. Jointly, the top ten make up 0.21% of the sample. As to this clone: Its antigen is not yet known. Base qualities are not at hand, and no much larger clone is one base apart.

V gives up 1 base and J gives up 6 bases, and the segment between their germline ends measures 14 bases. Its CDR3 holds 15 amino acids, cysteine through phenylalanine. The read is trimmed to its CDR3 DNA, 45 bases read in frame from base 1. For CDR1 and CDR2, the germline V gene lists SGHRS and YFSETQ. The sequenced material came from T cells isolated from PBMCs. The chain uses TRBV5-1 and TRBJ1-5, with the D gene not confidently named. This TCR was sampled from a human donor in good health. The CDR3 protein sequence reads: CASSLTGDSGQPQHF. Read as DNA, the sequence is TGCGCCAGCAGCTTGACCGGGGATAGCGGTCAGCCCCAGCATTTT.